The present T cell receptor (beta chain) was sequenced within a study of CD8+ T cells in alopecia areata. Across the whole study: Tofacitinib dosing lasted 6 to 18 months, which was then followed by 6 months off drug. Study-level findings and limits: With patients, TCR sharing proved less clear than in mice, a difference possibly related to HLA.

Following extraction, RNA underwent reverse transcription to cDNA, which served as the sequencing template. Sequencing was performed with immunoSEQ multiplex PCR; in TCRdb, only in-frame clones are kept and a portion is missing. Here the sample spans roughly 110,000 clones, roughly 55% being singletons. About this clone itself: What it recognizes is unknown.

Trimming cost V 0 bases and J 4 bases, with 16 bases left between them. This CDR3 has 16 residues. Germline lookup yields CDR1 SGHDN and CDR2 FVKESK. Indicated treatment: oral pan-JAK inhibitor, 5-10 mg twice daily. Peripheral blood and lesional scalp punch biopsies came from alopecia areata patients. This chain joins TRBV14 and TRBJ2-7; D unresolved. The source is a human donor with alopecia areata. The sequencing here drew on CD8+ T cells sorted from blood, taken at week 24, from a patient treated with tofacitinib. For the CDR3, the DNA is TGTGCCAGCAGCCAAGATGGGCAGGAGAGGAATTACGAGCAGTACTTC. The encoded protein is CASSQDGQERNYEQYF.